Presented here are 28 T cell receptor beta chains from one specimen sequenced in a study of CD8 T cells in ankylosing spondylitis. Study results and limitations: Ankylosing spondylitis blood seemed to carry a telltale TCR beta motif made of seven or eight highly homologous variants.

Each CDR3 protein gets one entry after TCRdb re-called the 5' RACE reads with MiXCR. The sample has 800,000 to 900,000 distinct CDR3 sequences, roughly 10% seen once. For these receptors, no antigen is known. Sequencing used blood, either unsorted or a sorted T cell fraction (not recorded which). Receptors were obtained from a male donor with ankylosing spondylitis.

This clonotype has a count of ten or more. The rearrangement uses TRBV10-3 and TRBJ1-2; D is ambiguous. Germline CDR1 and CDR2: ENHRY and SYGVKD. V dropped 9 bases and J dropped 8 bases, with 19 bases sitting between them. There are 13 residues in the CDR3. The CDR3 region is CAIYREGSNGYTF. The CDR3 bases are TGTGCCATTTACAGAGAGGGATCGAACGGCTACACCTTC.

This rearrangement joins TRBV18 to TRBJ2-1; TRBD2 matches 12 bases. The V gene's germline CDR1 is KGHSH and CDR2 LQKENI. J lost 3 bases, V lost 6 bases, and 6 bases had no gene match. The CDR3 totals 16 residues. CDR3 sequence: CASSSTSGSVYNEQFF. As DNA, the CDR3 is TGTGCCAGCTCCTCGACTAGCGGGAGCGTCTACAATGAGCAGTTCTTC.

The chain employs TRBV7-8 and TRBJ2-5, with D tentatively TRBD2 (6 bases). The V end lost 6 bases, the J end lost 1 base, and 15 bases lay between the germline ends. Germline CDR1 reads SGHVS; CDR2 reads FQNEAQ. The CDR3 has 15 amino acids. This chain's CDR3 is CASRPRGTIQETQYF. The CDR3, as DNA: TGTGCCAGCAGACCCCGCGGGACCATCCAAGAGACCCAGTACTTC.

The chain is built from TRBV5-1 and TRBJ2-7; 9 nucleotides match TRBD1. The germline V gene encodes CDR1 SGHRS and CDR2 YFSETQ. V shed 0 bases and J 12 bases; nucleotides not matched to a gene: 7. This CDR3 comprises 13 residues. The CDR3 coding sequence is TGCGCCAGCAGCTTGGAAAGTTGGGGACAGGGGTACTTC. It yields the protein CASSLESWGQGYF.

The chain joins TRBV20-1 to TRBJ1-5; D not resolved. Germline-derived CDR1 and CDR2 are DFQATT and SNEGSKA (reference sequence). The CDR3 has 13 residues. The V and J ends lost 3 bases and 3 bases respectively, with 9 bases between them. The CDR3 sequence is CSASMGNNQPQHF. The CDR3 nucleotides are TGCAGTGCTAGTATGGGGAACAATCAGCCCCAGCATTTT.

This clonotype was counted only a few times. The chain uses TRBV20-1 and TRBJ1-5; 7 bases fit TRBD1. J lost 4 bases, V lost 7 bases, and 10 bases had no gene match. Per germline, CDR1 DFQATT and CDR2 SNEGSKA (reference sequence). The CDR3 totals 14 residues. The CDR3: CSVLTGTINQPQHF. CDR3 sequence (DNA): TGCAGTGTCCTGACAGGGACCATAAATCAGCCCCAGCATTTT.

At least ten counts were recorded for this clonotype. Relative to the germline gene, one junction end is altered; a read error may explain this. The chain joins TRBV5-1 to TRBJ2-3, with 9 bases aligning to TRBD2. This CDR3 has 15 amino acids. Germline V gives CDR1 SGHRS, CDR2 YFSETQ. CDR3 protein: CASSFSGGGTDTQYF. CDR3 in DNA: TGTGCCAGCAGTTTTAGCGGGGGCGGCACAGATACGCAGTATTTT. The whole variable domain, remainder taken from reference TRBV5-1 and TRBJ2-3, is KAGVTQTPRYLIKTRGQQVTLSCSPISGHRSVSWYQQTPGQGLQFLFEYFSETQRNKGNFPGRFSGRQFSNSRSEMNVSTLELGDSALYLCASSFSGGGTDTQYFGPGTRLTVL.

This clonotype was recorded many times. This chain uses TRBV29-1 with TRBJ1-1; D might be TRBD1 (6 bases). The germline CDR1 and CDR2 sequences are SQVTM and ANQGSEA. V was clipped by 3 bases and J by 4 bases, with 12 bases between them. The CDR3 spans 13 residues. CDR3 DNA: TGCAGCGTTGATACGAAAGGGGGCACTGAAGCTTTCTTT. This sequence encodes CSVDTKGGTEAFF. The entire variable domain, with the rest obtained from reference TRBV29-1 and TRBJ1-1, is as follows: SAVISQKPSRDICQRGTSLTIQCQVDSQVTMMFWYRQQPGQSLTLIATANQGSEATYESGFVIDKFPISRPNLTFSTLTVSNMSPEDSSIYLCSVDTKGGTEAFFGQGTRLTVV.

The chain joins TRBV12-3 or TRBV12-4 to TRBJ2-5, with D unresolved. V lost 2 bases, J lost 2 bases, and 12 bases lay in between. The CDR3 is 15 residues long. This chain's CDR3 is CASSLNRRRQETQYF. CDR3 sequence (DNA): TGTGCCAGCAGTTTAAATAGAAGGAGACAAGAGACCCAGTACTTC.

The rearrangement uses TRBV11-2 and TRBJ2-5; the match to TRBD2 covers 8 bases. CDR3 length equals 15 residues. Germline V CDR1 and CDR2: SGHAT, FQNNGV. V gave up 5 bases and J gave up 2 bases; unmatched junction bases: 7. CDR3: CASSRTRGGQETQYF. Here the CDR3 DNA reads TGTGCCAGCAGCAGGACCCGGGGGGGGCAAGAGACCCAGTACTTC.

The chain links TRBV15 to TRBJ2-3; 7 bases are a match to TRBD2. The CDR3 is 14 amino acids. V lost 9 bases, J lost 5 bases, and 11 bases stayed unmatched. Looked up from germline, CDR1 is LNHNV and CDR2 is YYDKDF (reference sequence). DNA of the CDR3: TGTGCCACGGGGCGGGGGTCAGGTGGAGATACGCAGTATTTT. This gives the protein CATGRGSGGDTQYF.

A few counts support this clonotype. The genes are TRBV28 and TRBJ2-1; D remains unclear. This CDR3 has 14 amino acids. Looked up from germline, CDR1 is MDHEN and CDR2 is SYDVKM. The V gene lost 1 base and the J gene lost 10 bases, with 14 bases spanning the gap. The CDR3 region has the DNA TGTGCCAGCAGTTTATCCCCCCCACCGCTGGAGCAGTTCTTC. Its translation is CASSLSPPPLEQFF.

This clonotype was picked up a small number of times. V is TRBV25-1 and J is TRBJ1-6, with D possibly TRBD1 on 6 matching bases. The germline V gene encodes CDR1 MGHDK and CDR2 SYGVNS. Trimming took 1 base from V and 10 from J, leaving 14 bases between them. This CDR3 has 15 residues. The CDR3 sequence: CASSESRRGRSPLHF. The CDR3 DNA follows: TGTGCCAGCAGTGAATCGCGCAGGGGAAGATCACCCCTCCACTTT.

V is TRBV12-3 or TRBV12-4 and J is TRBJ2-3; D gene unclear. Trimming removed 3 bases from V and 7 bases from J, with 17 bases in between. This CDR3 spans 15 amino acids. This CDR3 reads CASSLRRSIVNTQYF. The CDR3 DNA reads as TGTGCCAGCAGTTTGAGGCGGAGCATCGTAAATACGCAGTATTTT.

The chain joins TRBV4-3 to TRBJ2-5, with a weak D call TRBD2 (6 bases). Looked up from germline, CDR1 is LGHNA and CDR2 is YSLEER. There are 14 residues in the CDR3. Trimming shortened V by 0 bases and J by 8 bases, and 13 bases separated the two germline ends. The CDR3 region has the DNA TGCGCCAGCAGCCAAGATACGGGAGATGATACCCAGTACTTC. The encoded protein is CASSQDTGDDTQYF.

The gene calls are TRBV15 and TRBJ2-1, with 10 bases aligning to TRBD2. J lost 7 bases, V lost 3 bases, and 9 bases had no gene match. CDR3 length equals 16 residues. Germline V gives CDR1 LNHNV, CDR2 YYDKDF (reference sequence). The CDR3 reads CATSRTSGYTGNEQFF. CDR3 in DNA: TGTGCCACCAGCAGGACTAGCGGGTACACTGGGAATGAGCAGTTCTTC.

This clonotype has a handful of counts. A junction end diverges from the germline sequence, so it may reflect a read error. The chain recombines TRBV5-6 with TRBJ2-7; 11 bases are shared with TRBD2. The CDR3 covers 15 residues. The germline CDR1 and CDR2 sequences are SGHDT and YYEEEE. The CDR3 loop is CASRLGLAETYEQYF. CDR3 nucleotides: TGTGCCAGCAGGTTGGGACTAGCGGAGACCTACGAGCAGTACTTC. Full variable domain (outside the CDR3, taken from reference TRBV5-6 and TRBJ2-7): DAGVTQSPTHLIKTRGQQVTLRCSPKSGHDTVSWYQQALGQGPQFIFQYYEEEERQRGNFPDRFSGHQFPNYSSELNVNALLLGDSALYLCASRLGLAETYEQYFGPGTRLTVT.

In the case of this clonotype: At one end, the junction sequence differs from germline, possibly due to a read error. The J gene is TRBJ2-1, the V gene TRBV5-6; TRBD1 is a possible D gene (6 bases). The germline V gene has CDR1 SGHDT and CDR2 YYEEEE. The CDR3 spans 14 residues. CDR3 nucleotide sequence: TGTGCCAGCAGCCCCGGGCCCCGGGACAAGGAGCAGTTTTTC. This codes for CASSPGPRDKEQFF.

This chain links TRBV20-1 with TRBJ1-5; the D gene is possibly TRBD1 (5 bases). This CDR3 is built from 12 residues. Germline CDR1 is DFQATT and CDR2 is SNEGSKA (reference sequence). Trimming shortened V by 6 bases and J by 3 bases, and 9 bases separated the two germline ends. CDR3 in amino acids: CSAGEANQPQHF. CDR3 DNA sequence: TGCAGTGCGGGGGAGGCCAATCAGCCCCAGCATTTT.

In DNA form, the CDR3 reads TGTGCCAGCAGTTATCAAGCGGGAGGATATGTTACGCAGTATTTT. Protein: CASSYQAGGYVTQYF. The chain carries TRBV6-5 and TRBJ2-3; 9 bases fit TRBD2. This CDR3 spans 15 amino acids. The germline V gene has CDR1 MNHEY and CDR2 SVGAGI. Germline trimming cut 3 bases from V and 8 bases from J; bases unmatched to any gene: 9.

This chain uses TRBV20-1 with TRBJ2-7, with TRBD1 as a possible D gene (5 bases). CDR3 length: 15 amino acids. Germline-derived CDR1 and CDR2 are DFQATT and SNEGSKA (reference sequence). Trimming took 0 bases from V and 0 from J, leaving 12 bases between them. CDR3 protein: CSARDLGRPSYEQYF. The DNA of the CDR3 is TGCAGTGCTAGAGACCTGGGGCGTCCCTCCTACGAGCAGTACTTC.

The chain couples TRBV10-3 to TRBJ2-7, with a tentative D call TRBD2 (5 bases). This CDR3 is built from 12 residues. Germline CDR1 and CDR2: ENHRY and SYGVKD. V was clipped by 3 bases and J by 5 bases, with 8 bases between them. CDR3: CAISDRGDEQYF. CDR3 DNA: TGTGCCATCAGTGATCGGGGTGACGAGCAGTACTTC.

This clonotype has more than one count but fewer than ten. V and J are TRBV14 and TRBJ1-1; possibly TRBD1 for D (5 bases). The CDR3 runs to 16 residues. The germline gives CDR1 SGHDN, CDR2 FVKESK. The V end was cut by 1 base, the J end by 5 bases, with 17 bases between. The CDR3 sequence is CASSQVLTGEGTEAFF. CDR3 coding DNA: TGTGCCAGCAGCCAAGTTCTGACGGGAGAGGGGACTGAAGCTTTCTTT.

Many counts were recorded for this clonotype. The chain combines TRBV12-3 or TRBV12-4 with TRBJ2-3, with a weak D call TRBD2 (5 bases). Between the trimmed V and J ends, which lost 1 base and 2 bases, there was a span of 10 bases. The CDR3 has 15 amino acids. For the CDR3, the DNA is TGTGCCAGCAGTTTAGGGACTCGGTACACAGATACGCAGTATTTT. Translating it yields CASSLGTRYTDTQYF.

There are a few counts of this clonotype. The rearrangement uses TRBV9 and TRBJ1-1, with 9 bases fitting TRBD1. Germline V gene lookup returns CDR1 SGDLS and CDR2 YYNGEE. CDR3 length: 16 residues. After removal of 2 bases from V and 3 bases from J, the junction contained 8 bases not matched to a gene. The CDR3 reads CASSVPRTGEDTEAFF. The CDR3 DNA is TGTGCCAGCAGCGTGCCTCGGACAGGGGAAGACACTGAAGCTTTCTTT.

V usage is TRBV4-3 and J usage is TRBJ1-4; no clear D gene. Looked up from germline, CDR1 is LGHNA and CDR2 is YSLEER. V lost 0 bases to trimming and J lost 5 bases, with 13 bases between them. The CDR3 spans 16 residues. The CDR3 region has the DNA TGCGCCAGCAGCCAAGAGGGTAGGGCAGTCAATGAAAAACTGTTTTTT. As protein: CASSQEGRAVNEKLFF.

This clonotype was picked up a small number of times. V and J are TRBV5-4 and TRBJ1-1; the match to TRBD1 covers 7 bases. CDR1 SGHNT and CDR2 YYREEE come from the germline V gene (reference sequence). There are 13 residues in the CDR3. The V gene end was trimmed by 4 bases and the J gene end by 9 bases; junction bases not matched to a gene: 9. The CDR3 loop reads CASSLSGTDQAFF. The CDR3 bases are TGTGCCAGCAGCCTCAGCGGGACAGACCAAGCTTTCTTT.

This clonotype was seen a few times. The V call is TRBV5-1, the J call TRBJ2-1; TRBD1 is a possible D gene (5 bases). Trimming left V 4 bases short and J 5 bases short, with 13 bases between. The CDR3 length is 14 residues. CDR1 SGHRS and CDR2 YFSETQ come from the germline V gene. The CDR3 loop reads CASSARLGDNEQFF. The CDR3 nucleotides are TGCGCCAGCAGCGCCAGATTAGGGGACAATGAGCAGTTCTTC.